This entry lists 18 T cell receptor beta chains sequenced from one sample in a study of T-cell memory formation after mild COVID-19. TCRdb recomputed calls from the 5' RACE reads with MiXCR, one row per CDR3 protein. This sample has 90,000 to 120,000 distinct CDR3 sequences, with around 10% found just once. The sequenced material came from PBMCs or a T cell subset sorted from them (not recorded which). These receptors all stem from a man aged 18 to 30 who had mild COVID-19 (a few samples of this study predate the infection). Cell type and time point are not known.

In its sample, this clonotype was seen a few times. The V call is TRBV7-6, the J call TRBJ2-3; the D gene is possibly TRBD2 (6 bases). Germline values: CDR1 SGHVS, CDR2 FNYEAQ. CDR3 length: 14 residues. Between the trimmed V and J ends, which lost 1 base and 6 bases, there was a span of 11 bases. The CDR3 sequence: CASSLGRGRDTQYF. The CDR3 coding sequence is TGTGCCAGCAGCTTAGGGAGGGGAAGGGATACGCAGTATTTT.

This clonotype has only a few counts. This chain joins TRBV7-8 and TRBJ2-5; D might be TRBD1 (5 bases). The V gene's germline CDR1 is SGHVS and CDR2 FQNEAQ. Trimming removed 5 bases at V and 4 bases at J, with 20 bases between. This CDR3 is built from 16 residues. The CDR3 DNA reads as TGTGCCAGCAGCCATTCCCCCAGGGCGTTGGGAGAGACCCAGTACTTC. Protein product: CASSHSPRALGETQYF.

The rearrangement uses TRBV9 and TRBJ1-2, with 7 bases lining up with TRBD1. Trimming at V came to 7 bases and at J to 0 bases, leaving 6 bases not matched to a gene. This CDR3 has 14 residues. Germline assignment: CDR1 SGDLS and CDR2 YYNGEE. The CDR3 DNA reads TGTGCCAGCGGACAGGTCTCGGCTAACTATGGCTACACCTTC. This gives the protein CASGQVSANYGYTF.

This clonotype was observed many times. The CDR3 coding sequence is TGCGCCAGCAGCTTCTGGGGGCTAGCGGGTCCCCGTGAGCAGTTCTTC. Protein: CASSFWGLAGPREQFF. This sequence joins TRBV5-1 and TRBJ2-1, with 8 bases lining up with TRBD2. Germline V gives CDR1 SGHRS, CDR2 YFSETQ. The CDR3 has 16 amino acids. V gave up 2 bases and J gave up 9 bases; unmatched junction bases: 13.

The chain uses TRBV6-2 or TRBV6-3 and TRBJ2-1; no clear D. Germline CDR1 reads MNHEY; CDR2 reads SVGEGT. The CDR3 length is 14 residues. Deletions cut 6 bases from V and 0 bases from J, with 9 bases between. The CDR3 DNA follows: TGTGCCAGCAGAAGAATGAGCTCCTACAATGAGCAGTTCTTC. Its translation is CASRRMSSYNEQFF.

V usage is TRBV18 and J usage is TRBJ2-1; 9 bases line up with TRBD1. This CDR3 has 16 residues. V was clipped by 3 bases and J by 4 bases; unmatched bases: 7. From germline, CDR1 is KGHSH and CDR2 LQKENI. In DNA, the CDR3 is TGTGCCAGCTCACCGAAAGGGACAGGGTATTACAATGAGCAGTTCTTC. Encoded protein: CASSPKGTGYYNEQFF.

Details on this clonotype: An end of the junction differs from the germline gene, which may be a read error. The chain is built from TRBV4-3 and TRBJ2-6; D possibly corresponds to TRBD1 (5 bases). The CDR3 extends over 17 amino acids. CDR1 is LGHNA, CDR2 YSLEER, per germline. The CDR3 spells CASSQVEERSGANVMTF. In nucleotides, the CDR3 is TGCGCCAGCAGCCAAGTAGAGGAGCGCTCTGGGGCCAACGTCATGACTTTC.

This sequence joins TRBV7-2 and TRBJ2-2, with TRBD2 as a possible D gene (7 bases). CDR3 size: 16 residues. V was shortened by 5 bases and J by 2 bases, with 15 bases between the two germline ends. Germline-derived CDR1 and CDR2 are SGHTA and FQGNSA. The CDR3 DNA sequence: TGTGCCAGCAGCGGGGGGGCCTTACCTAACACCGGGGAGCTGTTTTTT. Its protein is CASSGGALPNTGELFF.

CDR3 coding DNA: TGTGCCAGCAGCGTAAGGCTCCCCCCCTACAATGAGCAGTTCTTC. Protein sequence: CASSVRLPPYNEQFF. V usage is TRBV9 and J usage is TRBJ2-1; D is uncertain. The CDR3 runs 15 residues. V gave up 1 base and J gave up 2 bases, with 10 bases separating them. Germline CDR1 reads SGDLS; CDR2 reads YYNGEE.

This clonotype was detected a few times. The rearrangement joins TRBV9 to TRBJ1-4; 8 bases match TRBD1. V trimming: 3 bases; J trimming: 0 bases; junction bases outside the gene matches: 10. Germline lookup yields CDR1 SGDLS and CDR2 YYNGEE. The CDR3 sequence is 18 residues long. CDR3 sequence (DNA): TGTGCCAGCAGCGGCAAACAGGGGGGGCCTGCAACTAATGAAAAACTGTTTTTT. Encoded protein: CASSGKQGGPATNEKLFF. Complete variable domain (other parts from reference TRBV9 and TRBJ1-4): DSGVTQTPKHLITATGQRVTLRCSPRSGDLSVYWYQQSLDQGLQFLIQYYNGEERAKGNILERFSAQQFPDLHSELNLSSLELGDSALYFCASSGKQGGPATNEKLFFGSGTQLSVL.

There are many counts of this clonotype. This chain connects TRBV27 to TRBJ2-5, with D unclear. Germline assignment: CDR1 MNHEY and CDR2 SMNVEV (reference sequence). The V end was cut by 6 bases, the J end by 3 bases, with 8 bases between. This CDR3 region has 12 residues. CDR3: CASRGLEETQYF. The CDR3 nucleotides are TGTGCCAGCAGGGGGTTGGAAGAGACCCAGTACTTC.

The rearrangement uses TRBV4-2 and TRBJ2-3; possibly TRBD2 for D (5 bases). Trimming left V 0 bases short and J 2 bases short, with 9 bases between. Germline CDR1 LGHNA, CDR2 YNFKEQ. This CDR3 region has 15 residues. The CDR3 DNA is TGTGCCAGCAGCCAAGATGGAGACTACACAGATACGCAGTATTTT. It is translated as CASSQDGDYTDTQYF.

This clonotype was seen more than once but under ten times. CDR3 coding DNA: TGCAGTGCTAGAGACCTTTATGGACTAGCGGGGCGTTTTTCCGATACGCAGTATTTT. This translates into CSARDLYGLAGRFSDTQYF. This chain uses TRBV20-1 with TRBJ2-3; 12 bases are a match to TRBD2. The CDR3 covers 19 residues. The J segment lost 6 bases and the V segment lost 0 bases, leaving 16 bases of the junction unmatched. Germline V gene lookup returns CDR1 DFQATT and CDR2 SNEGSKA (reference sequence).

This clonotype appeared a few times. Written as DNA, the CDR3 is TGTGCCAGCAGTGGACGACAGGGCGAGCAGTACGTC. Translating gives CASSGRQGEQYV. This chain links TRBV5-6 with TRBJ2-7; 7 positions match TRBD1. CDR1 SGHDT and CDR2 YYEEEE come from the germline V gene. Unmatched junction bases numbered 5, after V lost 5 bases and J lost 6 bases. CDR3 length equals 12 residues.

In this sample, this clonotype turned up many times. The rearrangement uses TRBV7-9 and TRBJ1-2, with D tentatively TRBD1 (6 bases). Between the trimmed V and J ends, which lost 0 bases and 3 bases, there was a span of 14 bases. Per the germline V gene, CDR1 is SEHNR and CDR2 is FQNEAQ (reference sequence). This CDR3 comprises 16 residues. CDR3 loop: CASSLAGQGPDYGYTF. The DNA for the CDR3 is TGTGCCAGCAGCTTAGCGGGTCAGGGGCCGGACTATGGCTACACCTTC. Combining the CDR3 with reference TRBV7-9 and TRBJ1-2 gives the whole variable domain DTGVSQNPRHKITKRGQNVTFRCDPISEHNRLYWYRQTLGQGPEFLTYFQNEAQLEKSRLLSDRFSAERPKGSFSTLEIQRTEQGDSAMYLCASSLAGQGPDYGYTFGSGTRLTVV.

The DNA for the CDR3 is TGCGCCAGCAGCCCTCGCGAGGGTTTGAACACTGAAGCTTTCTTT. This gives the protein CASSPREGLNTEAFF. V and J are TRBV4-3 and TRBJ1-1; D unresolved. The CDR3 spans 15 residues. The V gene lost 4 bases and the J gene lost 0 bases, with 12 bases spanning the gap. Germline CDR1 and CDR2: LGHNA and YSLEER.

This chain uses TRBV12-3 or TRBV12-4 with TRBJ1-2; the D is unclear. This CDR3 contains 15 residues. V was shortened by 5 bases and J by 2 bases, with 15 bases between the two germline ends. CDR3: CASSPLGLGNYGYTF. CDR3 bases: TGTGCCAGCAGTCCTTTGGGCCTCGGGAACTATGGCTACACCTTC.

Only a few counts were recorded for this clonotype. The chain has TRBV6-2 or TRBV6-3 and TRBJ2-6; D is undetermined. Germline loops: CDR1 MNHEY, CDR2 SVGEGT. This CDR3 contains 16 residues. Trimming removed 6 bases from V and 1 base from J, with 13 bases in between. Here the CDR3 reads CASRNNPTSGANVLTF. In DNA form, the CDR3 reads TGTGCCAGCAGAAACAACCCAACTTCTGGGGCCAACGTCCTGACTTTC.